This is a list of T cell receptor beta chains from one sample in a study of control samples from healthy donors and cancer patients. Repertoires were generated with immunoSEQ multiplex PCR, while TCRdb's copy carries only in-frame clones and drops some. The data show roughly 86,000 clones, 75% to 95% seen once. The sequenced material came from blood. Receptors were obtained from a woman between 18 and 29 years old in good health. Both conserved end residues are part of each CDR3. The D gene is left open where the match is weak. Rows give clone size only sometimes, using once, few, many, or a class for an expanded clone.

size: -; D: -; V: TRBV18; J: TRBJ1-4; DNA: TGTGCCAGCTCACCAAGAGTGGTGGCGACTAATGAAAAACTGTTTTTT; CDR3: CASSPRVVATNEKLFF
size: -; D: TRBD1; V: TRBV18; J: TRBJ1-2; DNA: TGTGCCAGCTCCGGAGGGGGCTCCGAGGGGCTCTTGGGCTACACCTTC; CDR3: CASSGGGSEGLLGYTF
size: once; D: -; V: TRBV21-1; J: TRBJ1-2; DNA: TGTGCCAGCAGCAGATCCCCGATCGGGGACATCTATGGCTACACCTTC; CDR3: CASSRSPIGDIYGYTF
size: -; D: -; V: TRBV25-1; J: TRBJ1-1; DNA: TGTGCCAGCAGTGAATGGGCGGGGAACACTGAAGCTTTCTTT; CDR3: CASSEWAGNTEAFF
size: -; D: TRBD1; V: TRBV7-2; J: TRBJ1-2; DNA: TGTGCCAGCAGCTTAGGTGGGACAGGGGACTATGGCTACACCTTC; CDR3: CASSLGGTGDYGYTF
size: -; D: -; V: TRBV19; J: TRBJ1-5; DNA: TGTGCCAGTAGTATAAGGGCGGATCAGCCCCAGCATTTT; CDR3: CASSIRADQPQHF
size: -; D: -; V: TRBV3-1/TRBV3-2; J: TRBJ1-4; DNA: TGTGCCAGCAGTCCGACCCCCTCGGTTGATGAAAAACTGTTTTTT; CDR3: CASSPTPSVDEKLFF
size: -; D: -; V: TRBV6-1; J: TRBJ1-2; DNA: TGTGCCAGCAGTGAATATGACTATGGCTACACCTTC; CDR3: CASSEYDYGYTF
size: -; D: TRBD1; V: TRBV7-9; J: TRBJ2-5; DNA: TGTGCCAGCAGCCGGGACAGGGGGCATGAGACCCAGTACTTC; CDR3: CASSRDRGHETQYF
size: -; D: -; V: TRBV7-2; J: TRBJ1-1; DNA: TGTGCCAGCAGCTTAGGCATAAACACTGAAGCTTTCTTT; CDR3: CASSLGINTEAFF
size: -; D: -; V: TRBV7-9; J: TRBJ1-3; DNA: TGTGCCAGCAGCCCCAGAACTGGAAACACCATATATTTT; CDR3: CASSPRTGNTIYF
size: few; D: -; V: TRBV2; J: TRBJ2-3; DNA: TGTGCCAGCAGGGGGCAAACAGATACGCAGTATTTT; CDR3: CASRGQTDTQYF
size: -; D: -; V: TRBV2; J: TRBJ1-1; DNA: TGTGCCAGCAGTCTTGGGCTCACTGAAGCTTTCTTT; CDR3: CASSLGLTEAFF
size: -; D: -; V: TRBV6-5; J: TRBJ2-7; DNA: TGTGCCAGCAAGGCAGGGGCCACAACCTACGAGCAGTACTTC; CDR3: CASKAGATTYEQYF
size: -; D: -; V: TRBV5-8; J: TRBJ1-2; DNA: TGTGCCAGCAGACCCGGGACGACCTATGGCTACACCTTC; CDR3: CASRPGTTYGYTF
size: -; D: -; V: TRBV24-1; J: TRBJ2-1; DNA: TGTGCCACCAGTGATTTGAGTGGGGAGCAGTTCTTC; CDR3: CATSDLSGEQFF
size: -; D: -; V: TRBV5-6; J: TRBJ1-2; DNA: TGTGCCAGCAGCTGGAGGGGGGTAACGGATGGCTACACCTTC; CDR3: CASSWRGVTDGYTF
size: -; D: -; V: TRBV6-2/TRBV6-3; J: TRBJ2-5; DNA: TGTGCCAGCAGTTCATATCAAGAGACCCAGTACTTC; CDR3: CASSSYQETQYF
size: -; D: -; V: TRBV7-3; J: TRBJ2-2; DNA: TGTGCCAGCAGCTTAACGTCTCCGTCGCCCGGGGAGCTGTTTTTT; CDR3: CASSLTSPSPGELFF
size: -; D: -; V: TRBV5-4; J: TRBJ1-3; DNA: TGTGCCAGCAGCTTGGGGGGGGCTGGAAACACCATATATTTT; CDR3: CASSLGGAGNTIYF
size: -; D: -; V: TRBV11-2; J: TRBJ1-2; DNA: TGTGCCAGCAGCTTAGGGGCAGCCAATAACTATGGCTACACCTTC; CDR3: CASSLGAANNYGYTF
size: -; D: -; V: TRBV2; J: TRBJ1-1; DNA: TGTGCCAGCAGTGAGGGACACATGAACACTGAAGCTTTCTTT; CDR3: CASSEGHMNTEAFF
size: -; D: -; V: TRBV10-2; J: TRBJ1-2; DNA: TGCGCCAGCAGTGACATGGGGCTCCTCCAGATTTATGGCTACACCTTC; CDR3: CASSDMGLLQIYGYTF
size: -; D: -; V: TRBV24-1; J: TRBJ2-7; DNA: TGTGCCACCAGCGATCACCTCGGCCAGGGTGGAGAGCAGTACTTC; CDR3: CATSDHLGQGGEQYF
size: -; D: -; V: TRBV2; J: TRBJ1-4; DNA: TGTGCCAGCAGTGAAGACAGGTTTAATGAAAAACTGTTTTTT; CDR3: CASSEDRFNEKLFF
size: -; D: TRBD1; V: TRBV11-2; J: TRBJ1-1; DNA: TGTGCCAGCATCCACAGGGGTTTGAACACTGAAGCTTTCTTT; CDR3: CASIHRGLNTEAFF
size: once; D: -; V: TRBV5-6; J: TRBJ1-2; DNA: TGTGCCAGCAGCTCGGACCTATATGGCTACACCTTC; CDR3: CASSSDLYGYTF
size: -; D: -; V: TRBV7-2; J: TRBJ1-1; DNA: TGTGCCAGCACCCAGTATGTACGCACTGAAGCTTTCTTT; CDR3: CASTQYVRTEAFF
size: -; D: -; V: TRBV6-1; J: TRBJ2-2; DNA: TGTGCCAGCAGTGAAGAGTGGGGTGCCGGGGAGCTGTTTTTT; CDR3: CASSEEWGAGELFF
size: -; D: -; V: TRBV2; J: TRBJ2-7; DNA: TGTGCCAGCAGTGACAGGGTTGGCTACGAGCAGTACTTC; CDR3: CASSDRVGYEQYF
size: -; D: -; V: TRBV7-3; J: TRBJ2-3; DNA: TGTGCCAGCAGCGCTACCGGGACTGCCACAGATACGCAGTATTTT; CDR3: CASSATGTATDTQYF
size: -; D: TRBD1; V: TRBV12-3/TRBV12-4; J: TRBJ2-5; DNA: TGTGCCAGCAGGGACAGGGGAGAGACCCAGTACTTC; CDR3: CASRDRGETQYF
size: -; D: TRBD2; V: TRBV4-1; J: TRBJ2-3; DNA: TGCGCCAGCAGCCAAGGGCGACTAGCGGGGCTCGTCACAGATACGCAGTATTTT; CDR3: CASSQGRLAGLVTDTQYF
size: -; D: -; V: TRBV6-6; J: TRBJ1-2; DNA: TGTGCCAGCAGTTACGCCTTAGGGGGGCACTATGGCTACACCTTC; CDR3: CASSYALGGHYGYTF
size: -; D: -; V: TRBV19; J: TRBJ1-2; DNA: TGTGCCAGTAGTATGTTTGGCGCTAACTATGGCTACACCTTC; CDR3: CASSMFGANYGYTF
size: -; D: TRBD2; V: TRBV5-6; J: TRBJ2-1; DNA: TGTGCCAGCAGCCGGACTAGCGGGGGTAGTGAGCAGTTCTTC; CDR3: CASSRTSGGSEQFF
size: -; D: -; V: TRBV6-5; J: TRBJ2-4; DNA: TGTGCCAGTGGGACTCAGGGGCAAAACATTCAGTACTTC; CDR3: CASGTQGQNIQYF
size: -; D: -; V: TRBV5-4; J: TRBJ1-1; DNA: TGTGCCAGCAGCTTGGAGTCCGGACCTGAAGCTTTCTTT; CDR3: CASSLESGPEAFF
size: -; D: -; V: TRBV5-6; J: TRBJ1-3; DNA: TGTGCCAGCAGCTTGGTTGGGGGTTACTCTGGAAACACCATATATTTT; CDR3: CASSLVGGYSGNTIYF
size: -; D: -; V: TRBV4-1; J: TRBJ2-3; DNA: TGCGCCAGCAGCCTTTCAGGGGGAGGAACACAAGATACGCAGTATTTT; CDR3: CASSLSGGGTQDTQYF
size: once; D: TRBD2; V: TRBV7-3; J: TRBJ2-1; DNA: TGTGCCAGCAGCCCCGGGACTACACTTAATGAGCAGTTCTTC; CDR3: CASSPGTTLNEQFF
size: -; D: TRBD2; V: TRBV28; J: TRBJ2-3; DNA: TGTGCCACCGGGGGGACTCTGAAGTTGACGCAGTATTTT; CDR3: CATGGTLKLTQYF
size: -; D: TRBD1; V: TRBV24-1; J: TRBJ2-1; DNA: TGTGCCACCAGTGCCGCCACAGGGGGAAGGACCTACAATGAGCAGTTCTTC; CDR3: CATSAATGGRTYNEQFF
size: -; D: TRBD1; V: TRBV29-1; J: TRBJ1-1; DNA: TGCAGCGCCGAAACGACAGGGGGAGTAATGGCTGCTTTCTTT; CDR3: CSAETTGGVMAAFF
size: -; D: -; V: TRBV3-1/TRBV3-2; J: TRBJ2-3; DNA: TGTGCCAGCAGCCAAGATGGGCGGGGCACAGATACGCAGTATTTT; CDR3: CASSQDGRGTDTQYF
size: -; D: -; V: TRBV6-1; J: TRBJ1-3; DNA: TGTGCCAGCAGTGAAATGACACACTCTGGAAACACCATATATTTT; CDR3: CASSEMTHSGNTIYF
size: -; D: TRBD1; V: TRBV27; J: TRBJ1-4; DNA: TGTGCCAGCACCTATACCGGGACAGGGGGTGAAAAACTGTTTTTT; CDR3: CASTYTGTGGEKLFF
size: -; D: -; V: TRBV4-1; J: TRBJ2-3; DNA: TGCGCCAGCAGCCAAACTCGTTTGGGATTTGACCTTGATACGCAGTATTTT; CDR3: CASSQTRLGFDLDTQYF
size: -; D: -; V: TRBV6-5; J: TRBJ1-4; DNA: TGTGCCAGCACCGGCACAACAACTAATGAAAAACTGTTTTTT; CDR3: CASTGTTTNEKLFF
size: -; D: -; V: TRBV5-1; J: TRBJ2-5; DNA: TGCGCCAGCAGCCCTCCAGCTTACCAAAAGGAAGAGACCCAGTACTTC; CDR3: CASSPPAYQKEETQYF
size: -; D: -; V: TRBV11-3; J: TRBJ1-1; DNA: TGTGCCAGCAGCTTAGGAGGGCGGCAGAACACTGAAGCTTTCTTT; CDR3: CASSLGGRQNTEAFF
size: few; D: -; V: TRBV15; J: TRBJ1-5; DNA: TGTGCCACCAGCAGGGACTCTAATACAGGGTCGGGCAATCAGCCCCAGCATTTT; CDR3: CATSRDSNTGSGNQPQHF
size: -; D: -; V: TRBV6-5; J: TRBJ2-7; DNA: TGTGCCAGCAGCCCGAGCGGTTTGGGGGAGCAGTACTTC; CDR3: CASSPSGLGEQYF
size: -; D: TRBD1; V: TRBV28; J: TRBJ1-1; DNA: TGTGCCAGCAGTCCCCCCCAGGGAGGGGGCTTTGAAGCTTTCTTT; CDR3: CASSPPQGGGFEAFF
size: -; D: TRBD1; V: TRBV18; J: TRBJ1-1; DNA: TGTGCCAGCTCACCACTTCAGGGGGAGGCTGAAGCTTTCTTT; CDR3: CASSPLQGEAEAFF
size: -; D: -; V: TRBV7-6; J: TRBJ2-3; DNA: TGTGCCAGCAGCTTACTACCCGGTTGGACCGTCACAGATACGCAGTATTTT; CDR3: CASSLLPGWTVTDTQYF
size: once; D: -; V: TRBV7-2; J: TRBJ1-1; DNA: TGTGCCAGCACCTATACGACAGGATTGAACACTGAAGCTTTCTTT; CDR3: CASTYTTGLNTEAFF
size: once; D: -; V: TRBV21-1; J: TRBJ1-2; DNA: TGTGCCAGCAGCATCCCGGGCTACACCTTC; CDR3: CASSIPGYTF
size: once; D: -; V: TRBV19; J: TRBJ1-1; DNA: TGTGCCAGTAGTATAGATCTACAGGGCCGGGGGGCTTTCTTT; CDR3: CASSIDLQGRGAFF
size: -; D: -; V: TRBV7-3; J: TRBJ2-5; DNA: TGTGCCAGCAGCGACAACGACCCGGTTCCGGAGACCCAGTACTTC; CDR3: CASSDNDPVPETQYF